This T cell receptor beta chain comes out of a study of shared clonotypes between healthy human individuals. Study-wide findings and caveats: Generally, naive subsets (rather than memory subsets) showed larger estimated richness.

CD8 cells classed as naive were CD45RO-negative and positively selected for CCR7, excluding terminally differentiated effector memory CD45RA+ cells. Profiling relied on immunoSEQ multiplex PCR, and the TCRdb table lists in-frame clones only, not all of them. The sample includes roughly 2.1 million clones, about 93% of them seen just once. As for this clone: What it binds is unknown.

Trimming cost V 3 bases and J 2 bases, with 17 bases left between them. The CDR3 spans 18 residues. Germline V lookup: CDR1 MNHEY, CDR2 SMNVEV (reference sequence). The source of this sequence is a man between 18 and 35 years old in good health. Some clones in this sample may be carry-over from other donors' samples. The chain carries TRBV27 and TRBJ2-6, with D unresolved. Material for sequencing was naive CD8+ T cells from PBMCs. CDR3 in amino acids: CASSFVQTFPPGANVLTF. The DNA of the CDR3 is TGTGCCAGCAGTTTTGTCCAGACCTTCCCCCCTGGGGCCAACGTCCTGACTTTC.